This section outlines one T cell receptor (beta chain) sequence together with its context. Its specificity is unknown. In germline, CDR1 is LGHNA, CDR2 YSLEER. V gave up 4 bases and J gave up 5 bases, with 11 bases separating them. CDR3 length: 13 residues. Execution of the assay was at deep level. Repertoires were generated with immunoSEQ multiplex PCR, while TCRdb's copy carries only in-frame clones and drops some. The sample includes 2,100,000 or so clones, 90% to 96% seen only once; the top ten take roughly 0.13%. This sample was taken from a study of shared clonotypes between healthy human individuals. Findings and limits, study-wide: Across several donors, naive CD4 shared approximately 4.5%, naive CD8 less than 4%, memory CD4 2.3%, memory CD8 0.4% to 0.5%.

Sequencing was performed on naive CD4+ T cells sorted from blood. Regarding subset: CD45RA+ positively selected. This sequence was found in a man aged 18 to 29 in good health. The chain has TRBV4-3 and TRBJ1-1; maybe TRBD1 (5 bases). The CDR3 here is CASSRWGGTEAFF. The CDR3 bases are TGCGCCAGCAGCCGCTGGGGGGGAACTGAAGCTTTCTTT.